The sample holds a few counts of the clone carrying this T cell receptor beta chain. Its target is not known. The ends were cut back, 3 bases at V and 3 bases at J, with 12 bases in the middle. The length of the CDR3 is 15 residues. Germline lookup yields CDR1 LGHNA and CDR2 YSLEER. The source of the sample is a study of cytomegalovirus exposure and HLA in healthy donors. The PCR used 60 Vbeta and 13 Jbeta primers. How the authors handled the data: An analysis that came later counted approximately 76 million unique TCR beta chains, 9 million to 12 million shared. Measured with immunoSEQ multiplex PCR; TCRdb has only the in-frame clones, and not every one. V and J calls and clone size are given by that table; D and trimming were obtained from the DNA. The sample records about 85,000 clones, under 80% being singletons. Study-level findings and limits: Researchers reported in a later analysis that a missense DCLRE1C variant was tied to TCR beta V- and J-gene trimming.

This receptor was taken from a boy younger than 18 in good health and CMV-seronegative. What was sequenced was PBMCs. The chain employs TRBV4-3 and TRBJ2-1; weak D call: TRBD1 (7 bases). CDR3 protein: CASSQAGTDYNEQFF. The CDR3 DNA reads as TGCGCCAGCAGCCAGGCGGGGACAGACTACAATGAGCAGTTCTTC.